Below are 10 T cell receptor beta chains sequenced from a single sample in a study of blood T cell repertoires in COVID-19. This table comes from immunoSEQ multiplex PCR, and its TCRdb copy is limited to in-frame clones, with some not included. The data contain about 360,000 clones, around nine tenths of them seen just once; the ten biggest clones take up just over 7%. The sequenced material came from peripheral blood. The receptor source for this set is a woman aged 60-75 years with COVID-19, enrolled during active disease.

The chain recombines TRBV19 with TRBJ2-1; 13 bases are a match to TRBD2. This CDR3 is 15 amino acids long. Germline values: CDR1 LNHDA, CDR2 SQIVND (reference sequence). The V segment lost 6 bases and the J segment 10 bases; nucleotides outside the gene matches: 9. Here the CDR3 reads CASSPTGTSGKEQFF. The CDR3 DNA sequence: TGTGCCAGTAGCCCAACCGGGACTAGCGGGAAGGAGCAGTTCTTC.

The V gene is TRBV2, the J gene TRBJ1-4; D is perhaps TRBD1 (5 bases). The germline gives CDR1 SNHLY, CDR2 FYNNEI. Trimming left V 8 bases short and J 5 bases short, with 12 bases between. The CDR3 spans 13 residues. The CDR3 loop is CASRTGGNEKLFF. For the CDR3, the DNA is TGTGCCAGCCGGACGGGGGGAAATGAAAAACTGTTTTTT.

The chain couples TRBV2 to TRBJ2-5; TRBD2 agrees at 11 bases. Trimming cost V 6 bases and J 5 bases; bases outside gene matches: 5. CDR1 and CDR2 (germline): SNHLY, FYNNEI. This CDR3 has 14 amino acids. CDR3 residues: CASSLAGGVETQYF. CDR3 DNA sequence: TGTGCCAGCAGCTTAGCGGGGGGGGTGGAGACCCAGTACTTC.

The V call is TRBV9, the J call TRBJ1-3, with D tentatively TRBD1 (6 bases). The CDR3 runs 15 residues. From germline, CDR1 is SGDLS and CDR2 YYNGEE. V was clipped by 4 bases and J by 2 bases, with 13 bases between them. The CDR3 DNA reads as TGTGCCAGCAGCCCCCCCCAGGGGACTGGAAACACCATATATTTT. Its protein is CASSPPQGTGNTIYF.

This chain connects TRBV19 to TRBJ1-2; possibly TRBD1 for D (6 bases). V lost 6 bases and J lost 2, with 7 bases in between. The germline V gene encodes CDR1 LNHDA and CDR2 SQIVND (reference sequence). The CDR3 runs 12 residues. The CDR3 DNA follows: TGTGCCAGTAGCAGGGGCAACTATGGCTACACCTTC. This translates into CASSRGNYGYTF.

This sequence joins TRBV7-2 and TRBJ1-1; 12 bases are a match to TRBD1. V lost 1 base, J lost 6 bases, and 12 bases stayed unmatched. CDR3 length: 18 residues. Per germline, CDR1 SGHTA and CDR2 FQGNSA. The CDR3 sequence: CASSLDYPGQGARAEAFF. The CDR3 DNA reads TGTGCCAGCAGCTTAGACTACCCGGGACAGGGGGCGAGGGCTGAAGCTTTCTTT.

The chain links TRBV19 to TRBJ1-5; TRBD1 matches at 7 bases. Germline V gene data show CDR1 as LNHDA and CDR2 as SQIVND (reference sequence). The length of the CDR3 is 14 residues. J was trimmed by 2 bases and V by 4 bases; bases with no gene match: 2. CDR3 DNA: TGTGCCAGTAGTAGCCAGGGGGGCAATCAGCCCCAGCATTTT. Amino acid sequence: CASSSQGGNQPQHF.

The chain recombines TRBV7-3 with TRBJ2-3, with no clear D. This CDR3 has 14 residues. Per the germline V gene, CDR1 is SGHTA and CDR2 is FQGTGA. Trimming left V 4 bases short and J 0 bases short, with 8 bases between. The CDR3 here is CASSSIPSTDTQYF. The CDR3 coding sequence is TGTGCCAGCAGCTCTATCCCCAGCACAGATACGCAGTATTTT.

The chain links TRBV19 to TRBJ2-1; TRBD1 matches 9 bases. The CDR3 runs 13 residues. The V gene end was trimmed by 7 bases and the J gene end by 9 bases; junction bases not matched to a gene: 7. Looked up from germline, CDR1 is LNHDA and CDR2 is SQIVND (reference sequence). In DNA, the CDR3 is TGTGCCAGTATGGACAGGGGAAGAGTTGAGCAGTTCTTC. This sequence encodes CASMDRGRVEQFF. The full variable domain, in which reference TRBV19 and TRBJ2-1 provide the parts outside the CDR3, is DGGITQSPKYLFRKEGQNVTLSCEQNLNHDAMYWYRQDPGQGLRLIYYSQIVNDFQKGDIAEGYSVSREKKESFPLTVTSAQKNPTAFYLCASMDRGRVEQFFGPGTRLTVL.

This chain uses TRBV9 with TRBJ2-3; TRBD2 matches at 11 bases. Germline CDR1 and CDR2: SGDLS and YYNGEE. J lost 1 base, V lost 1 base, and 8 bases had no gene match. The CDR3 consists of 18 residues. The CDR3 here is CASSVPRLAGPRTDTQYF. For the CDR3, the DNA is TGTGCCAGCAGCGTACCCCGACTAGCGGGGCCTCGCACAGATACGCAGTATTTT. Full variable domain (missing parts from reference TRBV9 and TRBJ2-3): DSGVTQTPKHLITATGQRVTLRCSPRSGDLSVYWYQQSLDQGLQFLIQYYNGEERAKGNILERFSAQQFPDLHSELNLSSLELGDSALYFCASSVPRLAGPRTDTQYFGPGTRLTVL.